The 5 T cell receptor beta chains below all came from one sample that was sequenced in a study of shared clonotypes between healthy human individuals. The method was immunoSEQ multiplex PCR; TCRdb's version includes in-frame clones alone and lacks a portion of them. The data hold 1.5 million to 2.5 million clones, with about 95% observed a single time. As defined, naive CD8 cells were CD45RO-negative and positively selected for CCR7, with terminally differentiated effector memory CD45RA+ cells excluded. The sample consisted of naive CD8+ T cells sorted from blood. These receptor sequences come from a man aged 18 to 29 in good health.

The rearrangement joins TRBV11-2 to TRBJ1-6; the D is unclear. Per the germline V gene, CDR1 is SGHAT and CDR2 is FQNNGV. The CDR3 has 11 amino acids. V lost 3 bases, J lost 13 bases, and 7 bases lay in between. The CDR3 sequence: CASSLTTPLHF. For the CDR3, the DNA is TGTGCCAGCAGCTTGACAACTCCCCTCCACTTT.

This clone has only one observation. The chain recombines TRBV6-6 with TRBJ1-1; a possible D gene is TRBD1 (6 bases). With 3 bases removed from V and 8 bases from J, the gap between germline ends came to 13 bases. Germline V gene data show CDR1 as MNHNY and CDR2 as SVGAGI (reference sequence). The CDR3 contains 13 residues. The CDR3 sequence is CASSYRQEGEAFF. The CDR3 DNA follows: TGTGCCAGCAGTTATCGACAGGAAGGGGAAGCTTTCTTT.

CDR3 DNA: TGTGCCAGCAGCCCCGGGGGGGAGGGGACAGATACGCAGTATTTT. Translating it yields CASSPGGEGTDTQYF. This chain joins TRBV5-6 and TRBJ2-3, with 8 bases lining up with TRBD2. V shed 4 bases, J shed 3 bases, and the junction held 7 bases outside the gene matches. In germline, CDR1 is SGHDT, CDR2 YYEEEE. CDR3 length: 15 amino acids.

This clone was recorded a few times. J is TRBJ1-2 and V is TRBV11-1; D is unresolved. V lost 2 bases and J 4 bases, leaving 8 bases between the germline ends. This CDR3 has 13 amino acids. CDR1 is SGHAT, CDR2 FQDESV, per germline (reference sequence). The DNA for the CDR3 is TGTGCCAGCAGCTTATGGCCAATCTATGGCTACACCTTC. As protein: CASSLWPIYGYTF.

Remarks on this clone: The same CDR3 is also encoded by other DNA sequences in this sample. The CDR3 region has the DNA TGTGCCAGCAGCTCTGGGACGGCAACCTACGAGCAGTACTTC. It is translated as CASSSGTATYEQYF. The rearrangement links TRBV7-9 to TRBJ2-7; D may correspond to TRBD1 or TRBD2 (5 bases each). The germline V gene encodes CDR1 SEHNR and CDR2 FQNEAQ (reference sequence). The V gene lost 4 bases and the J gene lost 2 bases, with 12 bases spanning the gap. The CDR3 totals 14 residues.